This T cell receptor (beta chain) was profiled in a study of T cells in Graves' hyperthyroidism and ophthalmopathy. For the study at large: Before any treatment, at initial diagnosis, peripheral blood was collected.

Graves' hyperthyroidism was deemed stable given no ophthalmopathy progression within 18 months. Recently diagnosed hyperthyroidism of less than 2 months' duration affected patients aged 18 to 65. RNA transcripts yielded amplified TCR beta CDR3 regions. The HTBI set primed first-round TCR CDR3 RT-PCR. Using its own MiXCR run on the multiplex PCR reads, TCRdb lists one record per CDR3 protein. This repertoire shows more than 650,000 distinct CDR3 sequences, 12% to 15% found once; its top ten account for roughly 10%. This clonotype has a count of ten or more. Its antigen is unknown. General observations from the study: Expanded thyroid clonotypes (above 0.001) were mostly also found in blood.

CDR1 and CDR2 from the germline V gene are SNHLY and FYNNEI. Trimming left V 0 bases short and J 2 bases short, with 17 bases between. The CDR3 runs to 17 residues. Sequences were obtained from blood. This sequence was found in a woman aged 18-29 years with Graves' hyperthyroidism. The chain joins TRBV2 to TRBJ2-7, with a tentative D call TRBD1 (5 bases). The CDR3 here is CASSEAAEGASTYEQYF. CDR3 sequence (DNA): TGTGCCAGCAGTGAAGCGGCAGAAGGGGCCTCAACCTACGAGCAGTACTTC.